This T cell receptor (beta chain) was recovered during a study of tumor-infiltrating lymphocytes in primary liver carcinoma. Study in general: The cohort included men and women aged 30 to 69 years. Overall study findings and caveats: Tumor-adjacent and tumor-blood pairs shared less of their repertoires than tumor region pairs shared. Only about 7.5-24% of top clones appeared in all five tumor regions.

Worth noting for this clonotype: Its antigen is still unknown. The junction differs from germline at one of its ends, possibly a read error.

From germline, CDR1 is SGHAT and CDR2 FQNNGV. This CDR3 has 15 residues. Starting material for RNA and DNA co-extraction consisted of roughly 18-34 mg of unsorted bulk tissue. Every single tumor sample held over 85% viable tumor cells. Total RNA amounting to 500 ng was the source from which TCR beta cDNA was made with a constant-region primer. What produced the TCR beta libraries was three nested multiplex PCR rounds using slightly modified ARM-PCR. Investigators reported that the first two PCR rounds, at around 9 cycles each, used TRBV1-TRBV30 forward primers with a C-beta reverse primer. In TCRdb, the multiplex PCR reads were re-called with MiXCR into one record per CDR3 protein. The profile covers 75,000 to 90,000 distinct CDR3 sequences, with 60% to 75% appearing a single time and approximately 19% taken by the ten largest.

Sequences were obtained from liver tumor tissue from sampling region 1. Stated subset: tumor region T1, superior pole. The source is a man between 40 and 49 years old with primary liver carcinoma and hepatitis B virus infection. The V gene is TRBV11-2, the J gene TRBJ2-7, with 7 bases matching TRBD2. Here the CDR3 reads CASSPSGTLPYVQYF. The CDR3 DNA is TGTGCCAGCAGCCCCAGCGGGACTCTACCCTACGTGCAGTACTTC.